Listed here are 18 T cell receptor beta chains from one sample, sequenced in a study of cytomegalovirus exposure and HLA in healthy donors (dated 2017 in TCRdb). Libraries were built with the immunoSEQ multiplex PCR assay. For the multiplex PCR, a mixture combining 60 forward primers for TCR Vbeta segments and 13 reverse primers for TCR Jbeta segments was used. TCRdb took over this immuneACCESS table, retaining in-frame rearrangements with V and J assigned. Such tables are incomplete; in checked studies, under half of the missing clones stem from an unresolved V gene, and the remainder is unexplained. This sample lists approximately 190,000 clones; 81% were detected once. The ten top clones hold approximately 3.9% of the sample. Input material: PBMCs. These receptors were collected from a man aged 50 to 59 in good health and CMV-seronegative.

This chain joins TRBV9 and TRBJ2-7, with D tentatively TRBD1 (5 bases). Germline V gene data show CDR1 as SGDLS and CDR2 as YYNGEE. With 4 bases removed from V and 1 base from J, the gap between germline ends came to 15 bases. The CDR3 has 15 amino acids. CDR3 amino acids: CASSFTDSISYEQYF. In nucleotides, the CDR3 is TGTGCCAGCAGCTTTACTGACAGCATTTCCTACGAGCAGTACTTC.

The chain employs TRBV18 and TRBJ1-5; a possible D gene is TRBD1 (5 bases). Germline V CDR1 and CDR2: KGHSH, LQKENI. The CDR3 is made up of 13 amino acids. Trimming took 2 bases from V and 7 from J, leaving 9 bases between them. CDR3 sequence (DNA): TGTGCCAGCTCACCAACAGGATCCCAGCCCCAGCATTTT. Encoded protein: CASSPTGSQPQHF.

This chain links TRBV18 with TRBJ1-1; D may be TRBD1 (5 bases). The length of the CDR3 is 16 residues. Trimming stripped 2 bases from V and 4 bases from J, with 17 bases between. Germline CDR1 reads KGHSH; CDR2 reads LQKENI. The CDR3 bases are TGTGCCAGCTCACCATTGAGGGGCGCGGGGGGCACTGAAGCTTTCTTT. This gives the protein CASSPLRGAGGTEAFF.

The chain recombines TRBV19 with TRBJ1-1; D gene unclear. V lost 2 bases and J lost 6, with 10 bases in between. The CDR3 sequence is 13 residues long. Germline V CDR1 and CDR2: LNHDA, SQIVND (reference sequence). CDR3 protein: CASSIIGRAEAFF. CDR3 DNA: TGTGCCAGTAGTATAATTGGGAGGGCTGAAGCTTTCTTT.

V and J are TRBV27 and TRBJ2-2; maybe TRBD2 (5 bases). This CDR3 has 14 residues. V was cut by 4 bases and J by 6 bases, with 12 bases left in between. From germline, CDR1 is MNHEY and CDR2 SMNVEV (reference sequence). As DNA, the CDR3 is TGTGCCAGCAGTTCCCCTGGAGCGGCCGGGGAGCTGTTTTTT. This translates into CASSSPGAAGELFF.

V is TRBV27 and J is TRBJ2-4; tentative D call: TRBD1 (5 bases). CDR3 length equals 16 residues. Per germline, CDR1 MNHEY and CDR2 SMNVEV (reference sequence). V lost 5 bases and J 4 bases, leaving 18 bases between the germline ends. The chain's CDR3 is CASSPSPGSKKNIQYF. In nucleotides, the CDR3 is TGTGCCAGCAGTCCGTCCCCAGGGTCCAAGAAAAACATTCAGTACTTC.

The CDR3 protein is CATRASGRQYF. The CDR3 bases are TGTGCCACCCGGGCCTCGGGGAGGCAGTATTTT. This sequence joins TRBV6-4 and TRBJ2-3; a weak D match, TRBD2 (5 bases). The CDR3 is 11 amino acids. V shed 10 bases and J shed 11 bases, with 16 bases lying between them. Per the germline V gene, CDR1 is MRHNA and CDR2 is SNTAGT.

This chain connects TRBV7-2 to TRBJ2-7; D gene unclear. In germline, CDR1 is SGHTA, CDR2 FQGNSA. The CDR3 spans 12 residues. With 5 bases removed from V and 5 bases from J, the gap between germline ends came to 10 bases. For the CDR3, the DNA is TGTGCCAGCAGCCCGAGCACTCACGAGCAGTACTTC. Translation gives CASSPSTHEQYF.

V and J are TRBV30 and TRBJ1-2; 9 nucleotides agree with TRBD1. The CDR3 has 14 amino acids. Germline CDR1 and CDR2: GTSNPN and SVGIG (reference sequence). The junction had 8 bases not matched to a gene; V was cut back by 1 base and J by 8 bases. CDR3 loop: CAWSGGQGPGGYTF. The CDR3 DNA reads TGTGCCTGGAGTGGGGGACAGGGTCCAGGGGGCTACACCTTC. Variable domain in full (rest from reference TRBV30 and TRBJ1-2): SQTIHQWPATLVQPVGSPLSLECTVEGTSNPNLYWYRQAAGRGLQLLFYSVGIGQISSEVPQNLSASRPQDRQFILSSKKLLLSDSGFYLCAWSGGQGPGGYTFGSGTRLTVV.

The genes are TRBV15 and TRBJ1-5; 7 nucleotides match TRBD1. This CDR3 comprises 15 residues. Trimming at V came to 3 bases and at J to 5 bases, leaving 7 bases not matched to a gene. Looked up from germline, CDR1 is LNHNV and CDR2 is YYDKDF (reference sequence). The CDR3 is CATSSSSGGDQPQHF. The CDR3 nucleotides read TGTGCCACCAGCAGCTCCTCAGGGGGTGATCAGCCCCAGCATTTT.

This chain uses TRBV6-1 with TRBJ2-5; D gene ambiguous. The DNA end lines up better with TRBJ2-7; the J call may be wrong. The CDR3 has 12 residues. Germline V gene sequence: CDR1 MNHNS, CDR2 SASEGT. CDR3 in DNA: TGTGCCAGCAGTGAAATCGCCTACGAGCAGTACTTC. Amino acid sequence: CASSEIAYEQYF.

The V gene is TRBV27, the J gene TRBJ2-3; D is undetermined. Per germline, CDR1 MNHEY and CDR2 SMNVEV (reference sequence). CDR3 length: 13 amino acids. Trimming stripped 4 bases from V and 0 bases from J, with 5 bases between. The CDR3, as DNA: TGTGCCAGCAGTTCTTATAGCACAGATACGCAGTATTTT. Protein sequence: CASSSYSTDTQYF.

The CDR3: CASSRGQGATTQYF. CDR3 DNA sequence: TGTGCCAGCAGTCGGGGACAGGGGGCTACGACCCAGTACTTC. The V gene is TRBV6-5, the J gene TRBJ2-5; 12 nucleotides match TRBD1. Germline CDR1 and CDR2: MNHEY and SVGAGI. The CDR3 is 14 amino acids. The V segment lost 5 bases and the J segment 7 bases; nucleotides outside the gene matches: 5.

The J gene is TRBJ2-3, the V gene TRBV5-8; TRBD2 matches 9 bases. Germline trimming cut 4 bases from V and 2 bases from J; bases unmatched to any gene: 2. This CDR3 is built from 14 residues. Germline CDR1 SGHTS, CDR2 YDEGEE. The CDR3 bases are TGTGCCAGCAGCGCGGGGGGGCCCACAGATACGCAGTATTTT. Amino acids: CASSAGGPTDTQYF.

This chain joins TRBV15 and TRBJ1-5, with 10 bases aligning to TRBD1. V was clipped by 1 base and J by 4 bases; unmatched bases: 4. This CDR3 contains 16 residues. Germline loops: CDR1 LNHNV, CDR2 YYDKDF (reference sequence). In nucleotides, the CDR3 is TGTGCCACCAGCAGAGGACAGGGGGCGGCGAATCAGCCCCAGCATTTT. It codes for CATSRGQGAANQPQHF. The full variable domain, completed using reference TRBV15 and TRBJ1-5, is DAMVIQNPRYQVTQFGKPVTLSCSQTLNHNVMYWYQQKSSQAPKLLFHYYDKDFNNEADTPDNFQSRRPNTSFCFLDIRSPGLGDTAMYLCATSRGQGAANQPQHFGDGTRLSIL.

The chain employs TRBV10-3 and TRBJ1-6, with TRBD1 matching over 9 bases. After removal of 7 bases from V and 6 bases from J, the junction contained 7 bases not matched to a gene. The CDR3 has 15 amino acids. Germline assignment: CDR1 ENHRY and CDR2 SYGVKD. The CDR3 DNA sequence: TGTGCCATCACCCCGGGACAGGGCCCTAATTCACCCCTCCACTTT. Protein: CAITPGQGPNSPLHF.

This clone was counted a few times. The chain links TRBV28 to TRBJ1-3; 7 bases match TRBD1. The ends lost 8 bases at V and 8 bases at J; junction bases unmatched: 12. The CDR3 covers 14 residues. Looked up from germline, CDR1 is MDHEN and CDR2 is SYDVKM. CDR3 bases: TGTGCCAGCGCCCGAAGCCAGGGGGTTTACACCATATATTTT. It translates to CASARSQGVYTIYF.

The chain couples TRBV7-9 to TRBJ1-2; no clear D. Germline CDR1 and CDR2: SEHNR and FQNEAQ (reference sequence). V gave up 5 bases and J gave up 2 bases, with 15 bases separating them. The CDR3 totals 15 residues. This CDR3 is CASSPSGWGNYGYTF. The CDR3 DNA is TGTGCCAGCAGCCCGAGCGGTTGGGGAAACTATGGCTACACCTTC.